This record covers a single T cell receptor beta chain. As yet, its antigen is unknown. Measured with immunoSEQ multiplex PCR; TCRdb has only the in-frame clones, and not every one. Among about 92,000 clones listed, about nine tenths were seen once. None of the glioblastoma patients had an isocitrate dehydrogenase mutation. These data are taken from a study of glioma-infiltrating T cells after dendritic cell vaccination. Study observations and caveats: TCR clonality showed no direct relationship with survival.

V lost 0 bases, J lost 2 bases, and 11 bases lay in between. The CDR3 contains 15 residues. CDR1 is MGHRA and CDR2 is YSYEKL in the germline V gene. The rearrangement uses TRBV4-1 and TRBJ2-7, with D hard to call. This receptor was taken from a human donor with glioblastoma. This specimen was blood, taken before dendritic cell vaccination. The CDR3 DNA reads TGCGCCAGCAGCCAAGATCCGAGCAGCGCCTACGAGCAGTACTTC. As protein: CASSQDPSSAYEQYF.